These 20 T cell receptor beta chains were all obtained from the same sample, sequenced in a study of blood T cell repertoires in COVID-19. The protocol was immunoSEQ multiplex PCR, while the TCRdb copy is restricted to in-frame clones and leaves out a portion. The sample includes fewer than 130,000 clones, around 82% of them seen just once. Material for sequencing was peripheral blood. The origin of the receptors is a woman aged 60 to 75 with acute or convalescent COVID-19.

The chain links TRBV3-1 (or the pseudogene TRBV3-2) to TRBJ1-2; unclear D gene. From germline, CDR1 is LGHDT and CDR2 YNNKEL (reference sequence). V lost 5 bases and J lost 2, with 9 bases in between. The CDR3 is made up of 13 amino acids. CDR3 bases: TGTGCCAGCAGCGGACTCACAAACTATGGCTACACCTTC. The encoded protein is CASSGLTNYGYTF.

This clone has a single count. The genes are TRBV9 and TRBJ2-1; maybe TRBD2 (7 bases). In germline, CDR1 is SGDLS, CDR2 YYNGEE. The CDR3 runs 14 residues. Between the trimmed V and J ends, which lost 2 bases and 9 bases, there was a span of 15 bases. Here the CDR3 reads CASSVREARGEQFF. The CDR3 nucleotides read TGTGCCAGCAGCGTTCGGGAGGCCAGGGGTGAGCAGTTCTTC. The complete variable domain, with remaining parts taken from reference TRBV9 and TRBJ2-1, reads DSGVTQTPKHLITATGQRVTLRCSPRSGDLSVYWYQQSLDQGLQFLIQYYNGEERAKGNILERFSAQQFPDLHSELNLSSLELGDSALYFCASSVREARGEQFFGPGTRLTVL.

This chain connects TRBV4-2 to TRBJ1-2, with D unresolved. The CDR3 is 14 amino acids. Germline V gives CDR1 LGHNA, CDR2 YNFKEQ. V gave up 0 bases and J gave up 9 bases, with 14 bases separating them. The CDR3 DNA follows: TGTGCCAGCAGCCAAGATCAGCTTAACTACTGCTACACCTTC. Protein sequence: CASSQDQLNYCYTF.

The gene calls are TRBV11-2 and TRBJ1-1, with D possibly TRBD1 on 5 matching bases. CDR1 is SGHAT and CDR2 is FQNNGV in the germline V gene. The V gene lost 3 bases and the J gene lost 1 base, with 12 bases spanning the gap. The length of the CDR3 is 15 residues. CDR3 coding DNA: TGTGCCAGCAGCTTTAACATAGGACAGAACACTGAAGCTTTCTTT. It translates to CASSFNIGQNTEAFF.

The chain recombines TRBV5-1 with TRBJ2-2, with 7 bases fitting TRBD1. The CDR3 has 14 amino acids. Germline-derived CDR1 and CDR2 are SGHRS and YFSETQ. The junction had 2 bases not matched to a gene; V was cut back by 0 bases and J by 6 bases. CDR3 DNA: TGCGCCAGCAGCTTGGGGCAGGGGGCCGGGGAGCTGTTTTTT. Its protein is CASSLGQGAGELFF. Filled out from reference TRBV5-1 and TRBJ2-2, the complete variable domain reads KAGVTQTPRYLIKTRGQQVTLSCSPISGHRSVSWYQQTPGQGLQFLFEYFSETQRNKGNFPGRFSGRQFSNSRSEMNVSTLELGDSALYLCASSLGQGAGELFFGEGSRLTVL.

V is TRBV5-1 and J is TRBJ2-1; 11 positions agree with TRBD2. Germline assignment: CDR1 SGHRS and CDR2 YFSETQ. This CDR3 comprises 17 residues. With V trimmed by 0 bases and J by 8 bases, 10 bases remained unmatched. The CDR3 is CASSLDNSGGARDEQFF. In nucleotides, the CDR3 is TGCGCCAGCAGCTTGGATAATAGCGGGGGGGCCCGAGATGAGCAGTTCTTC.

The chain employs TRBV11-3 and TRBJ1-1; D gene unclear. CDR1 and CDR2 (germline): SGHNT, YENEEA. CDR3 size: 11 residues. The V end was cut by 6 bases, the J end by 11 bases, with 13 bases between. The CDR3 reads CASSGREGAFF. The CDR3 region has the DNA TGTGCCAGCAGTGGTCGGGAAGGGGCTTTCTTT.

The chain uses TRBV2 and TRBJ2-5; 8 bases match TRBD2. Looked up from germline, CDR1 is SNHLY and CDR2 is FYNNEI. V lost 4 bases and J lost 5; bases outside the gene matches: 15. This CDR3 comprises 17 residues. CDR3 sequence (DNA): TGTGCCAGCAGTGGGGCCCGCCTCAGACTAGCGCAGGAGACCCAGTACTTC. It is translated as CASSGARLRLAQETQYF.

V gene TRBV7-2 combines with J gene TRBJ1-2, with D possibly being TRBD1 (5 bases). CDR1 is SGHTA and CDR2 is FQGNSA in the germline V gene. This CDR3 is built from 16 residues. Trimming pared 5 bases from V and 4 bases from J, leaving 20 bases between. The CDR3 DNA is TGTGCCAGCAGCCCTACAGGAGGGGCAACGGCCTATGGCTACACCTTC. This gives the protein CASSPTGGATAYGYTF.

The chain joins TRBV30 to TRBJ1-5, with 7 bases identical to TRBD1. V gave up 0 bases and J gave up 4 bases; unmatched junction bases: 3. CDR1 is GTSNPN and CDR2 is SVGIG in the germline V gene (reference sequence). CDR3 length: 14 amino acids. CDR3 nucleotides: TGTGCCTGGAGTGTAACGGACAGGAATCAGCCCCAGCATTTT. This codes for CAWSVTDRNQPQHF.

This rearrangement joins TRBV4-3 to TRBJ2-5; the D is unclear. This CDR3 comprises 14 residues. Germline V CDR1 and CDR2: LGHNA, YSLEER. V was pared by 0 bases and J by 7 bases, with 12 bases between. The CDR3 nucleotides read TGCGCCAGCAGCCAAGAAGGTCAGCGCGGGACCCAGTACTTC. It is translated as CASSQEGQRGTQYF.

This chain uses TRBV4-2 with TRBJ2-1, with TRBD1 matching over 12 bases. The CDR3 extends over 18 amino acids. Germline-derived CDR1 and CDR2 are LGHNA and YNFKEQ. V was pared by 4 bases and J by 8 bases, with 15 bases of the junction left unmatched. As DNA, the CDR3 is TGTGCCAGCAGCCTGGGACAGGGGGCGACTAGCGGGTTCGATGAGCAGTTCTTC. This sequence encodes CASSLGQGATSGFDEQFF.

The chain couples TRBV4-3 to TRBJ1-1; D is unclear. Germline-derived CDR1 and CDR2 are LGHNA and YSLEER. The CDR3 has 15 residues. The ends were cut back, 0 bases at V and 3 bases at J, with 11 bases in the middle. Written as DNA, the CDR3 is TGCGCCAGCAGCCAAGATATCGGCGGTTACACTGAAGCTTTCTTT. This codes for CASSQDIGGYTEAFF.

The chain recombines TRBV11-3 with TRBJ2-2, with 8 bases lining up with TRBD1. The CDR3 has 18 amino acids. Trimming removed 5 bases from V and 6 bases from J; junction bases left unmatched: 17. CDR1 and CDR2 (germline): SGHNT, YENEEA. In nucleotides, the CDR3 is TGTGCCAGCAGCCCCACCCTGGGGACAGGTCCTTCGGCCGGGGAGCTGTTTTTT. Protein product: CASSPTLGTGPSAGELFF.

This sequence joins TRBV5-1 and TRBJ1-1, with TRBD1 identical over 7 bases. V lost 4 bases, J lost 8 bases, and 8 bases stayed unmatched. Germline V gives CDR1 SGHRS, CDR2 YFSETQ. The CDR3 is 13 residues long. DNA of the CDR3: TGCGCCAGCAGCCCCCAGGGGACAGCCGAAGCTTTCTTT. It specifies CASSPQGTAEAFF. Full variable domain (outside the CDR3, taken from reference TRBV5-1 and TRBJ1-1): KAGVTQTPRYLIKTRGQQVTLSCSPISGHRSVSWYQQTPGQGLQFLFEYFSETQRNKGNFPGRFSGRQFSNSRSEMNVSTLELGDSALYLCASSPQGTAEAFFGQGTRLTVV.

The chain employs TRBV9 and TRBJ1-2; D might be TRBD1 (5 bases). CDR1 and CDR2 from the germline V gene are SGDLS and YYNGEE. The CDR3 runs 15 residues. The V and J ends lost 4 bases and 3 bases respectively, with 16 bases between them. CDR3 in DNA: TGTGCCAGCAGCACAAGCGAGACAGTAGACTATGGCTACACCTTC. Translated: CASSTSETVDYGYTF.

V gene TRBV12-5 combines with J gene TRBJ2-5; TRBD2 matches at 9 bases. The V gene's germline CDR1 is LGHNT and CDR2 FRNRAP. The CDR3 runs to 14 residues. V shed 1 base and J 7 bases; nucleotides not matched to a gene: 4. CDR3 amino acids: CASGLGGGDVTQYF. The CDR3 nucleotides are TGTGCTAGTGGTTTGGGCGGGGGGGATGTGACCCAGTACTTC.

The genes are TRBV2 and TRBJ2-1, with D tentatively TRBD1 (5 bases). CDR3 length equals 15 residues. Germline-derived CDR1 and CDR2 are SNHLY and FYNNEI. Deletions cut 4 bases from V and 2 bases from J, with 12 bases between. The CDR3 is CASSGGRKTYNEQFF. The CDR3 region has the DNA TGTGCCAGCAGTGGGGGCCGAAAAACCTACAATGAGCAGTTCTTC.

The chain joins TRBV7-2 to TRBJ2-2; tentatively, D is TRBD1 (6 bases). Germline V gives CDR1 SGHTA, CDR2 FQGNSA. The V gene lost 5 bases and the J gene lost 6 bases, with 10 bases spanning the gap. The CDR3 has 13 amino acids. The DNA of the CDR3 is TGTGCCAGCAGCCGGTGGGGGCCCGGGGAGCTGTTTTTT. Translation gives CASSRWGPGELFF.

The rearrangement uses TRBV18 and TRBJ2-1; possible D gene TRBD2, 5 bases. This CDR3 region has 14 residues. With 2 bases removed from V and 8 bases from J, the gap between germline ends came to 13 bases. The germline V gene has CDR1 KGHSH and CDR2 LQKENI. The CDR3 bases are TGTGCCAGCTCACCATTACTAGAAGGTGATGAGCAGTTCTTC. Amino acid sequence: CASSPLLEGDEQFF.